The 13 T cell receptor beta chains reported below all come from one sample, sequenced in a study of T cells in Graves' hyperthyroidism and ophthalmopathy. Amplification of TCR beta CDR3 regions used RNA as the template. The TCR CDR3 first-round RT-PCR relied on the HTBI primer set. Each CDR3 protein is one row after TCRdb ran MiXCR on the multiplex PCR reads. Among about 400,000 distinct CDR3 sequences listed, roughly 13% were seen once. Sequenced input: blood. Receptor source: a woman between 18 and 29 years old with Graves' hyperthyroidism.

This clonotype has a count of ten or more. The chain has TRBV29-1 and TRBJ2-3, with a tentative D call TRBD2 (5 bases). The CDR3 is made up of 13 amino acids. Germline CDR1 reads SQVTM; CDR2 reads ANQGSEA. The V end was cut by 4 bases, the J end by 2 bases, with 10 bases between. The DNA for the CDR3 is TGCAGCGTTGCGGGAAAGGTCACAGATACGCAGTATTTT. Protein product: CSVAGKVTDTQYF.

This clonotype was detected ten times or more. The gene calls are TRBV28 and TRBJ2-7; D is ambiguous. V dropped 3 bases and J dropped 2 bases, with 8 bases sitting between them. The length of the CDR3 is 13 residues. Germline V gene sequence: CDR1 MDHEN, CDR2 SYDVKM. The CDR3 DNA sequence: TGTGCCAGCAGTTTGGACGCTGCCTACGAGCAGTACTTC. Translating it yields CASSLDAAYEQYF. The full variable domain, its missing parts supplied by reference TRBV28 and TRBJ2-7, is DVKVTQSSRYLVKRTGEKVFLECVQDMDHENMFWYRQDPGLGLRLIYFSYDVKMKEKGDIPEGYSVSREKKERFSLILESASTNQTSMYLCASSLDAAYEQYFGPGTRLTVT.

This clonotype was counted only a few times. V gene TRBV28 combines with J gene TRBJ1-6; D might be TRBD1 (6 bases). Germline V CDR1 and CDR2: MDHEN, SYDVKM. There are 16 residues in the CDR3. With 8 bases removed from V and 6 bases from J, the gap between germline ends came to 20 bases. The CDR3 nucleotides read TGTGCCAGCGTAATGGGGACAACTACTTTTAATTCACCCCTCCACTTT. Translating it yields CASVMGTTTFNSPLHF.

This clonotype was counted many times. The chain recombines TRBV27 with TRBJ2-1; TRBD2 matches 7 bases. Germline CDR1 and CDR2: MNHEY and SMNVEV (reference sequence). The length of the CDR3 is 14 residues. Germline trimming cut 3 bases from V and 6 bases from J; bases unmatched to any gene: 5. CDR3 nucleotide sequence: TGTGCCAGCAGTTTGGGAGGGCCTGGCAATGAGCAGTTCTTC. Amino acids: CASSLGGPGNEQFF.

On this clonotype itself: A much larger clone lies one base from this, so it may be a read error. This rearrangement joins TRBV29-1 to TRBJ2-1, with 9 bases aligning to TRBD2. Germline-derived CDR1 and CDR2 are SQVTM and ANQGSEA. V lost 7 bases, J lost 10 bases, and 11 bases stayed unmatched. The CDR3 runs 13 residues. DNA of the CDR3: TGCAGCGCCACCGGGACTAGCTACGGCGAGCAGTTCTTC. This gives the protein CSATGTSYGEQFF.

This clonotype was seen ten or more times. The junction does not match germline at one end; this may be a read error. This chain links TRBV3-1 with TRBJ1-1; 9 nucleotides align to TRBD1. This CDR3 has 13 amino acids. Per germline, CDR1 LGHDT and CDR2 YNNKEL (reference sequence). DNA of the CDR3: TGTGCCAGCAGTCAAGGACAGGGGCCAAGGGCTTTCTTT. Its protein product is CASSQGQGPRAFF.

The table lists this clonotype with many counts. The V call is TRBV2, the J call TRBJ2-4; D is unresolved. Germline assignment: CDR1 SNHLY and CDR2 FYNNEI. Trimming stripped 7 bases from V and 3 bases from J, with 31 bases between. The CDR3 consists of 20 residues. CDR3 bases: TGTGCCAGCAACTACCAAATCAGGCGGACCCACCCGGCAGGCAAAAACATTCAGTACTTC. It specifies CASNYQIRRTHPAGKNIQYF.

This clonotype was seen ten or more times. The chain links TRBV7-9 to TRBJ2-1, with 14 nucleotides matching TRBD2. V lost 4 bases to trimming and J lost 7 bases; unmatched junction nucleotides: 6. This CDR3 contains 16 residues. Germline CDR1 reads SEHNR; CDR2 reads FQNEAQ (reference sequence). CDR3 sequence (DNA): TGTGCCAGCAGCTCCGGACTAGCGGGAGGTTTAAATGAGCAGTTCTTC. The encoded protein is CASSSGLAGGLNEQFF. The whole variable domain, remainder taken from reference TRBV7-9 and TRBJ2-1, is DTGVSQNPRHKITKRGQNVTFRCDPISEHNRLYWYRQTLGQGPEFLTYFQNEAQLEKSRLLSDRFSAERPKGSFSTLEIQRTEQGDSAMYLCASSSGLAGGLNEQFFGPGTRLTVL.

This clonotype showed up just once. The chain links TRBV4-2 to TRBJ2-3; D is unclear. Germline V gene data show CDR1 as LGHNA and CDR2 as YNFKEQ. Trimming left V 4 bases short and J 0 bases short, with 14 bases between. CDR3 length: 16 amino acids. This CDR3 reads CASSRTSDPSTDTQYF. The CDR3 coding sequence is TGTGCCAGCAGCCGTACGTCGGACCCTAGCACAGATACGCAGTATTTT.

The table lists this clonotype with many counts. The junction and the germline gene differ at one end; a read error may be behind it. This chain links TRBV12-3 or TRBV12-4 with TRBJ1-1; 7 nucleotides match TRBD1. The CDR3 contains 18 residues. CDR3 loop: CASSLGPPGTAENIEAFF. The CDR3 bases are TGTGCCAGCAGTTTAGGACCCCCCGGGACAGCCGAGAACATTGAAGCTTTCTTT.

The rearrangement uses TRBV18 and TRBJ2-1; D might be TRBD1 (5 bases). This CDR3 is built from 12 residues. V lost 1 base and J 9 bases, leaving 7 bases between the germline ends. Looked up from germline, CDR1 is KGHSH and CDR2 is LQKENI. The CDR3 region has the DNA TGTGCCAGCTCACCACGGCAGGGTGAGCAGTTCTTC. Amino acid sequence: CASSPRQGEQFF.

This clonotype has a count of ten or more. V is TRBV5-1 and J is TRBJ2-1, with TRBD1 matching 7 bases. The CDR3 runs 16 residues. V dropped 0 bases and J dropped 3; count of bases not matched to a gene: 6. From germline, CDR1 is SGHRS and CDR2 YFSETQ. CDR3 DNA: TGCGCCAGCAGCTTGGTATCGGACAGGTTCTACAATGAGCAGTTCTTC. Its translation is CASSLVSDRFYNEQFF.

There are many counts of this clonotype. The chain couples TRBV28 to TRBJ2-2; 9 nucleotides match TRBD2. V trimming: 10 bases; J trimming: 3 bases; junction bases outside the gene matches: 12. The CDR3 has 16 residues. The germline V gene encodes CDR1 MDHEN and CDR2 SYDVKM. The CDR3 nucleotides read TGTGCCATCCGACGGGGGACTAGCACGCACACCGGGGAGCTGTTTTTT. Amino acids: CAIRRGTSTHTGELFF.